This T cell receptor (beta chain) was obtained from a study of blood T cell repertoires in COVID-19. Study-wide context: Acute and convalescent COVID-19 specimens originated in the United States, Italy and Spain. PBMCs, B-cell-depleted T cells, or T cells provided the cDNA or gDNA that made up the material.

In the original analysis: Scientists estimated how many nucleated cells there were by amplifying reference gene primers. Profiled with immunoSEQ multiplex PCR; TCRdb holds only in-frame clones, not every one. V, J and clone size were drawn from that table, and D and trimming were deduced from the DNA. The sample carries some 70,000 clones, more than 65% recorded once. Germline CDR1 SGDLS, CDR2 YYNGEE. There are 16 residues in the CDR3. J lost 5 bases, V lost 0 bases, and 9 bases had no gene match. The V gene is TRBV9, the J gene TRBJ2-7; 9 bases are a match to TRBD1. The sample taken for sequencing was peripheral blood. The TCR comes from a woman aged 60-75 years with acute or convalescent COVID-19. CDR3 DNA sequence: TGTGCCAGCAGCGTAGGTACAGGGGGCGCCCCCCACGAGCAGTACTTC. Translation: CASSVGTGGAPHEQYF.